Presented here are 14 T cell receptor beta chains from one specimen sequenced in a study of shared clonotypes between healthy human individuals. Measured with immunoSEQ multiplex PCR; TCRdb has only the in-frame clones, and not every one. The repertoire consists of about 1 million clones, with about 70% occurring once and the leading ten covering roughly 1.5%. The sample consisted of memory CD4+ T cells sorted from blood. Subset specified: CD45RA-negative fraction. The source is a young man in good health.

This clone was seen only a few times. The V call is TRBV6-5, the J call TRBJ1-4; weak D call: TRBD1 (5 bases). The germline V gene has CDR1 MNHEY and CDR2 SVGAGI. The CDR3 runs 14 residues. The V end lost 0 bases, the J end lost 8 bases, and 10 bases lay between the germline ends. The CDR3: CASSYSGQGEKLFF. The CDR3 DNA sequence: TGTGCCAGCAGTTACTCGGGGCAGGGAGAAAAACTGTTTTTT.

This clone was detected once. The rearrangement joins TRBV5-5 to TRBJ2-1, with 9 bases fitting TRBD2. The germline CDR1 and CDR2 sequences are SGHKS and YYEKEE (reference sequence). Losses at the gene ends were 6 bases for V and 10 bases for J; bases not matched to a gene: 8. This CDR3 contains 13 residues. DNA of the CDR3: TGTGCCAGCAAGGCGGGACTAGCATACGAGCAGTTCTTC. This encodes CASKAGLAYEQFF.

V is TRBV5-1 and J is TRBJ2-7; 9 bases align to TRBD1. V lost 4 bases and J lost 3; bases outside the gene matches: 5. CDR1 and CDR2 (germline): SGHRS, YFSETQ. This CDR3 contains 14 residues. The CDR3 nucleotides read TGCGCCAGCAGCGGAACAGGGGGCCTCTACGAGCAGTACTTC. This codes for CASSGTGGLYEQYF.

About this clone itself: The sample has other DNA sequences that encode this CDR3 too. The rearrangement joins TRBV7-2 to TRBJ2-3; D unresolved. Germline CDR1 and CDR2: SGHTA and FQGNSA. The CDR3 extends over 12 amino acids. The V end was cut by 1 base, the J end by 3 bases, with 2 bases between. The CDR3 spells CASSLGTDTQYF. CDR3 nucleotide sequence: TGTGCCAGCAGCTTAGGTACAGATACGCAGTATTTT.

The rearrangement uses TRBV29-1 and TRBJ1-1, with unresolved D. CDR1 and CDR2 from the germline V gene are SQVTM and ANQGSEA. V dropped 2 bases and J dropped 0 bases, with 4 bases sitting between them. CDR3 length equals 12 residues. The CDR3 region has the DNA TGCAGCGTTGAACAGTTGAACACTGAAGCTTTCTTT. Amino acids: CSVEQLNTEAFF.

This clone was counted between two and nine times. Within the sample, other DNA sequences also encode this same CDR3. This rearrangement joins TRBV28 to TRBJ1-4; D possibly corresponds to TRBD1 (6 bases). This CDR3 is 14 amino acids long. Germline V CDR1 and CDR2: MDHEN, SYDVKM. Trimming took 3 bases from V and 5 from J, leaving 10 bases between them. The CDR3 reads CASSLPGANEKLFF. The CDR3 DNA sequence: TGTGCCAGCAGTTTGCCAGGGGCAAATGAAAAACTGTTTTTT.

Only a few counts were recorded for this clone. This chain connects TRBV18 to TRBJ1-5, with D uncertain. Trimming removed 3 bases at V and 4 bases at J, with 19 bases between. CDR1 and CDR2 (germline): KGHSH, LQKENI. The CDR3 consists of 17 residues. In DNA form, the CDR3 reads TGTGCCAGCTCACCGTCGGTTGTCTCGGGCCCTAATCAGCCCCAGCATTTT. It translates to CASSPSVVSGPNQPQHF.

This clone turned up a few times. The chain joins TRBV2 to TRBJ2-1; D unclear. Per the germline V gene, CDR1 is SNHLY and CDR2 is FYNNEI. Trimming pared 6 bases from V and 0 bases from J, leaving 12 bases between. The CDR3 is 15 residues long. CDR3 in amino acids: CASSPDPSSYNEQFF. CDR3 DNA sequence: TGTGCCAGCAGCCCAGATCCCAGCTCCTACAATGAGCAGTTCTTC.

This clone was observed a handful of times. V and J are TRBV15 and TRBJ1-2; D is unclear. V was pared by 0 bases and J by 6 bases, with 11 bases between. The CDR3 has 14 amino acids. Looked up from germline, CDR1 is LNHNV and CDR2 is YYDKDF (reference sequence). The CDR3 region is CATSRDGVGNGYTF. The CDR3 coding sequence is TGTGCCACCAGCAGAGATGGGGTGGGCAATGGCTACACCTTC.

This chain joins TRBV6-6 and TRBJ1-2; the D is unclear. The CDR3 is 12 residues long. Germline V gene sequence: CDR1 MNHNY, CDR2 SVGAGI (reference sequence). V shed 4 bases and J shed 7 bases, with 10 bases lying between them. The CDR3 protein is CASSFGTGGYTF. CDR3 DNA sequence: TGTGCCAGCAGTTTTGGAACGGGTGGCTACACCTTC.

The chain has TRBV19 and TRBJ1-3; 8 positions match TRBD1. V shed 4 bases, J shed 0 bases, and the junction held 8 bases outside the gene matches. The germline V gene has CDR1 LNHDA and CDR2 SQIVND (reference sequence). The CDR3 is 17 residues long. The DNA for the CDR3 is TGTGCCAGTAGTACCGGGGGACAGGTGAGCTCTGGAAACACCATATATTTT. This gives the protein CASSTGGQVSSGNTIYF.

V usage is TRBV5-4 and J usage is TRBJ1-1; D might be TRBD1 (6 bases). Germline loops: CDR1 SGHNT, CDR2 YYREEE (reference sequence). The CDR3 spans 14 residues. The V end lost 6 bases, the J end lost 0 bases, and 12 bases lay between the germline ends. The CDR3: CASTPGHLNTEAFF. The CDR3 DNA is TGTGCCAGCACCCCGGGACACCTGAACACTGAAGCTTTCTTT.

In its sample, this clone was seen once. The chain links TRBV5-1 to TRBJ1-5; TRBD1 matches 7 bases. From germline, CDR1 is SGHRS and CDR2 YFSETQ. The CDR3 length is 13 residues. V lost 4 bases and J lost 6; bases outside the gene matches: 4. The CDR3 is CASSPAGGQPQHF. In DNA form, the CDR3 reads TGCGCCAGCAGCCCCGCAGGGGGTCAGCCCCAGCATTTT.

V usage is TRBV10-3 and J usage is TRBJ2-3; D gene uncertain. V shed 0 bases and J shed 4 bases, with 8 bases lying between them. Per the germline V gene, CDR1 is ENHRY and CDR2 is SYGVKD. CDR3 size: 14 residues. The CDR3 is CAISESTGSDTQYF. The CDR3 bases are TGTGCCATCAGTGAGTCTACGGGCTCAGATACGCAGTATTTT.